Following are 7 T cell receptor beta chains from one sample sequenced in a study of response to subunit inactivated influenza vaccine. TCRdb fed the RT-PCR reads into MiXCR, producing one record per CDR3 protein. The sample contains 170,000 or so distinct CDR3 sequences, approximately 12% of which appear only once. The starting material was CD8+ T cells sorted from PBMCs, obtained around 2 years after vaccination. Receptor source: a man between 50 and 75 years old who received an inactivated influenza vaccine.

V usage is TRBV6-2 or TRBV6-3 and J usage is TRBJ2-7, with TRBD1 matching over 8 bases. There are 14 residues in the CDR3. The germline gives CDR1 MNHEY, CDR2 SVGEGT. Trimming took 5 bases from V and 2 from J; bases not matched to a gene: 5. CDR3 DNA: TGTGCCAGCAGTCGACAGGGGATAACCTACGAGCAGTACTTC. This encodes CASSRQGITYEQYF.

At least ten counts were recorded for this clonotype. CDR3 amino acids: CASGRSVDTQYF. CDR3 DNA sequence: TGTGCCAGCGGGCGTTCAGTGGATACGCAGTATTTT. The V gene is TRBV7-8, the J gene TRBJ2-3; the D is unclear. Trimming took off 8 bases at V and 6 bases at J, with 12 bases between the two ends. From germline, CDR1 is SGHVS and CDR2 FQNEAQ. This CDR3 comprises 12 residues.

This chain uses TRBV6-1 with TRBJ1-5, with a possible D match to TRBD1 (5 bases). Trimming cost V 3 bases and J 6 bases, with 9 bases left between them. Germline V gene sequence: CDR1 MNHNS, CDR2 SASEGT. This CDR3 has 13 amino acids. The CDR3 loop is CASSESGFQPQHF. CDR3 nucleotides: TGTGCCAGCAGTGAGTCAGGGTTTCAGCCCCAGCATTTT.

A few counts support this clonotype. This rearrangement joins TRBV6-5 to TRBJ1-2; no definite D call. CDR3 length equals 13 residues. Deletions cut 4 bases from V and 4 bases from J, with 10 bases between. CDR1 and CDR2 (germline): MNHEY, SVGAGI. CDR3 sequence reads: CASSSPGRYGYTF. The CDR3 nucleotides are TGTGCCAGCAGTTCGCCTGGCCGCTATGGCTACACCTTC.

Many counts were recorded for this clonotype. V is TRBV6-2 or TRBV6-3 and J is TRBJ2-1; TRBD2 matches at 10 bases. CDR3 size: 15 residues. With V trimmed by 8 bases and J by 0 bases, 4 bases remained unmatched. CDR1 is MNHEY, CDR2 SVGEGT, per germline. CDR3 bases: TGTGCCAGCGACCCTAGCGGGAGCTCCTACAATGAGCAGTTCTTC. This codes for CASDPSGSSYNEQFF.

This sequence joins TRBV4-3 and TRBJ2-5, with 9 bases that match TRBD2. CDR1 is LGHNA and CDR2 is YSLEER in the germline V gene. CDR3 length: 16 residues. Unmatched junction bases numbered 5, after V lost 0 bases and J lost 3 bases. DNA of the CDR3: TGCGCCAGCAGCCAAGATTTCGCGGGGGGGAAAGAGACCCAGTACTTC. Its translation is CASSQDFAGGKETQYF.

V and J are TRBV7-2 and TRBJ2-2; D is unclear. CDR1 SGHTA and CDR2 FQGNSA come from the germline V gene. This CDR3 comprises 13 residues. V lost 1 base and J 6 bases, leaving 6 bases between the germline ends. CDR3 DNA: TGTGCCAGCAGCTTAGGGTTGGCCGGGGAGCTGTTTTTT. Residues: CASSLGLAGELFF.